This T cell receptor (beta chain) came from a study of OX40 agonist ivuxolimab in advanced cancers. Study-level information: Patients received ivuxolimab, an intravenous treatment, every 2 weeks at 0.01 to 10 mg/kg. General observations from the study: Among the lowest levels of clonal expansion were found in partial responders at 0.1-3.0 mg/kg. The study found that CD8+ T cells averaged more expanded clones than CD4+.

Worth noting for this clone: Its antigen is still unknown.

Germline V gene lookup returns CDR1 MDHEN and CDR2 SYDVKM. The CDR3 extends over 16 amino acids. The V end lost 3 bases, the J end lost 0 bases, and 12 bases lay between the germline ends. Sequenced by immunoSEQ multiplex PCR; TCRdb stores in-frame clones only, minus some. The sample records about 45,000 clones, approximately 91% being singletons. The specimen comprised CD4+ or CD8+ T cells sorted from blood, sampled in a trial of the OX40 agonist ivuxolimab. The V and J genes are TRBV28 and TRBJ2-1; maybe TRBD2 (5 bases). This sequence was found in an adult with an advanced solid tumor such as melanoma, head and neck, liver or kidney cancer. Here the CDR3 reads CASSFPTGSSYNEQFF. CDR3 bases: TGTGCCAGCAGTTTCCCGACGGGAAGCTCCTACAATGAGCAGTTCTTC.